This T cell receptor (beta chain) comes out of a study of cytomegalovirus exposure and HLA in healthy donors. The study, taken as a whole, reports: Subsequent analysis revealed that first-cohort TCR clusters tended to co-occur in the approximately 120 validation repertoires. Listed as cytomegalovirus-associated were 150 to 200 TCR beta chains. The classifier reportedly diagnosed cytomegalovirus status with high sensitivity and specificity.

From the 120-subject validation cohort, which was separate from the approximately 670-subject first cohort, the donors were drawn. With 3 bases clipped from V and 5 bases from J, the junction kept 6 bases outside the gene matches. CDR1 is LNHNV and CDR2 is YYDKDF in the germline V gene (reference sequence). The CDR3 runs to 15 residues. Assay used: immunoSEQ multiplex PCR; TCRdb lists only in-frame clones, some missing. The sample lists approximately 160,000 clones, around 85% occurring once. With respect to this clone: Its antigen is still unknown.

Sequencing was carried out using PBMCs. This TCR derives from a man aged 25 to 45 in good health and CMV-seropositive. The chain joins TRBV15 to TRBJ1-5; 8 bases are a match to TRBD1. CDR3 nucleotides: TGTGCCACCAGCAGTCCTCAGACAGGGGATCAGCCCCAGCATTTT. The encoded protein is CATSSPQTGDQPQHF.